The 11 T cell receptor beta chains below come from one sample, sequenced in a study of cytomegalovirus exposure and HLA in healthy donors (dated by TCRdb to the late 2010s). The library was produced with the immunoSEQ multiplex PCR assay. For the multiplex PCR, a mixture combining 60 forward primers for TCR Vbeta segments and 13 reverse primers for TCR Jbeta segments was used. TCRdb retrieved this table from immuneACCESS and kept in-frame rearrangements only. Not all clones are present; in checked studies, unresolved V genes account for under half, and no reason is known for the remainder. This sample lists 110,000 to 150,000 clones; 76% were detected once. The top ten hold around 1.7% of the sample. Input material: PBMCs. All receptors derive from a woman in her 40s in good health and CMV-seronegative.

V and J are TRBV6-4 and TRBJ2-1; 8 bases are a match to TRBD1. CDR1 and CDR2 from the germline V gene are MRHNA and SNTAGT. After removal of 3 bases from V and 2 bases from J, the junction contained 6 bases not matched to a gene. This CDR3 comprises 16 residues. The CDR3 nucleotides read TGTGCCAGCAGTGAACAGGGGGTCCCCCCCTACAATGAGCAGTTCTTC. Translated, it gives CASSEQGVPPYNEQFF.

The genes are TRBV7-8 and TRBJ2-1; TRBD1 might be the D (6 bases). The CDR3 contains 21 residues. V gave up 3 bases and J gave up 5 bases, with 32 bases separating them. The V gene's germline CDR1 is SGHVS and CDR2 FQNEAQ. CDR3 protein: CASSFGTQHSIKTGNHNEQFF. The CDR3 region has the DNA TGTGCCAGCAGCTTCGGGACACAACATTCAATTAAAACGGGTAACCACAATGAGCAGTTCTTC.

The chain carries TRBV5-1 and TRBJ1-1, with 7 bases matching TRBD1. V lost 1 base and J lost 4; bases outside the gene matches: 4. This CDR3 spans 14 amino acids. CDR1 SGHRS and CDR2 YFSETQ come from the germline V gene. DNA for the CDR3: TGCGCCAGCAGCTTGCAGGGGGAGAGCACTGAAGCTTTCTTT. It specifies CASSLQGESTEAFF. Full variable domain (missing parts from reference TRBV5-1 and TRBJ1-1): KAGVTQTPRYLIKTRGQQVTLSCSPISGHRSVSWYQQTPGQGLQFLFEYFSETQRNKGNFPGRFSGRQFSNSRSEMNVSTLELGDSALYLCASSLQGESTEAFFGQGTRLTVV.

The chain has TRBV21-1 and TRBJ2-5; TRBD1, the D gene given by the table, was not confirmed from the DNA. TRBV21-1 is a documented pseudogene. The CDR3 is 16 amino acids. The CDR3 DNA reads TGTGCCAGCAGCGGCCCCGGGACAGGGGGCCAAGAGACCCAGTACTTC. Encoded protein: CASSGPGTGGQETQYF.

The chain is built from TRBV9 and TRBJ2-3; 9 nucleotides align to TRBD1. Per germline, CDR1 SGDLS and CDR2 YYNGEE. The CDR3 is 16 amino acids. The V and J ends lost 4 bases and 2 bases, in that order; junction bases with no gene match: 8. In DNA, the CDR3 is TGTGCCAGCAGCACGAACCGGGACAGGGCCACAGATACGCAGTATTTT. Amino acid sequence: CASSTNRDRATDTQYF.

The chain links TRBV7-9 to TRBJ2-5; D is uncertain. TRBJ2-7 explains the end of the DNA better; the J call may be wrong. The CDR3 has 14 amino acids. Germline CDR1 and CDR2: SEHNR and FQNEAQ (reference sequence). CDR3 in amino acids: CASSSPLMSYEQYF. In nucleotides, the CDR3 is TGTGCCAGCAGCTCCCCTCTAATGAGTTACGAGCAGTACTTC.

The rearrangement links TRBV4-1 to TRBJ1-4, with 7 bases lining up with TRBD1. The CDR3 is 17 amino acids. Per the germline V gene, CDR1 is MGHRA and CDR2 is YSYEKL. Unmatched junction bases numbered 8, after V lost 1 base and J lost 3 bases. CDR3 in amino acids: CASSQAGAGQPNEKLFF. The CDR3 coding sequence is TGCGCCAGCAGCCAAGCCGGGGCGGGACAGCCTAATGAAAAACTGTTTTTT.

The chain uses TRBV5-1 and TRBJ2-5, with TRBD2 matching 10 bases. CDR1 is SGHRS, CDR2 YFSETQ, per germline. This CDR3 is 16 amino acids long. V shed 2 bases, J shed 1 base, and the junction held 5 bases outside the gene matches. The CDR3 reads CASSFLAGVGQETQYF. The CDR3 bases are TGCGCCAGCAGCTTCCTAGCGGGAGTGGGCCAAGAGACCCAGTACTTC.

V and J are TRBV18 and TRBJ2-3; D uncertain. Per the germline V gene, CDR1 is KGHSH and CDR2 is LQKENI. Trimming took 3 bases from V and 2 from J, leaving 9 bases between them. The CDR3 length is 14 residues. As DNA, the CDR3 is TGTGCCAGCTCACCGGCGGCTAACACAGATACGCAGTATTTT. Residues: CASSPAANTDTQYF.

In this sample, this clone turned up a few times. The genes are TRBV4-1 and TRBJ1-3; D is ambiguous. V dropped 1 base and J dropped 0 bases, with 13 bases sitting between them. From germline, CDR1 is MGHRA and CDR2 YSYEKL. The CDR3 contains 17 residues. The CDR3: CASSQVAVAPSGNTIYF. CDR3 nucleotide sequence: TGCGCCAGCAGCCAAGTCGCCGTGGCTCCCTCTGGAAACACCATATATTTT.

This sequence joins TRBV2 and TRBJ1-2, with D maybe TRBD1 (6 bases). Germline loops: CDR1 SNHLY, CDR2 FYNNEI. The CDR3 extends over 14 amino acids. V was pared by 5 bases and J by 2 bases, with 12 bases between. DNA of the CDR3: TGTGCCAGCAGTCAACAGGGATCAAACTATGGCTACACCTTC. Translating gives CASSQQGSNYGYTF.